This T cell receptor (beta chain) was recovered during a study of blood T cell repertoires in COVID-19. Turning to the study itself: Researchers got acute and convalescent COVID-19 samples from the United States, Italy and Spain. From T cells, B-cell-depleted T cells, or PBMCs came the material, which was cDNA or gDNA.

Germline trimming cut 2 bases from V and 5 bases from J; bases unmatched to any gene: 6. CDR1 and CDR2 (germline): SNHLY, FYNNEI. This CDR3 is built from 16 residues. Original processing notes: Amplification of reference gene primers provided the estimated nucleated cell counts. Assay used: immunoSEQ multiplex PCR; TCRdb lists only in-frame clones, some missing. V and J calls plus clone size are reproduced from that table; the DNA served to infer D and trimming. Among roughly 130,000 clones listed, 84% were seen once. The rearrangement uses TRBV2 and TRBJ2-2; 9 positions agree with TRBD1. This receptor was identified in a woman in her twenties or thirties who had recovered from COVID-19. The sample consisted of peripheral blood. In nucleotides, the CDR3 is TGTGCCAGCAGTGAACCTACCGGGACAGGGACCGGGGAGCTGTTTTTT. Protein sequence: CASSEPTGTGTGELFF.